The source of this TCR beta chain is a study of T-cell reconstitution after alpha-beta-depleted transplantation in children. Preparation of the TCRbeta library used unique molecular identifiers. One entry per CDR3 protein, called by TCRdb with MiXCR from the PCR reads. In the table there are 200,000 to 250,000 distinct CDR3 sequences, approximately 10% of which are singletons. CDR1 and CDR2 from the germline V gene are LGHDT and YNNKEL (reference sequence). V was clipped by 2 bases and J by 8 bases; unmatched bases: 7. The CDR3 consists of 15 residues. This clonotype was detected many times. The chain carries TRBV3-1 and TRBJ2-1; 9 bases agree with TRBD1. The TCR comes from a human donor who donated a stem cell graft to a child with acute lymphoblastic leukemia. Sample: PBMCs from the stem cell graft donor, taken from the stem cell graft. The DNA of the CDR3 is TGTGCCAGCAGCCAATTGGGGACAGGGATCGATGAGCAGTTCTTC. It translates to CASSQLGTGIDEQFF.